The 4 T cell receptor beta chains presented below share a single source sample, sequenced in a study of T cells in women clearing cervical HPV infection. The assay was immunoSEQ multiplex PCR, and TCRdb's table has in-frame clones only and misses some. This table holds tens of thousands of clones. Material for sequencing was blood buffy coat. These receptors originate from a woman aged 18 to 75 with a cervical HPV16 infection that either progressed to CIN3+ or cleared (not recorded which).

Incomplete CDR3 DNA: TGTGCCAGTAGTATAGATTTACCGGGACATCTGAATGCTGAA. Translation gives CASSIDLPGHLNAE. The whole CDR3 protein reads CASSIDLPGHLNAEAFF. The chain combines TRBV19 with TRBJ1-1; possible D gene TRBD1, 6 bases. Read coverage stops 3 residues before the CDR3 terminus; the germline J gene supplies the remainder. This CDR3 contains 17 residues. CDR1 is LNHDA and CDR2 is SQIVND in the germline V gene (reference sequence). Trimming removed 0 bases from V and 6 bases from J, with 20 bases in between.

A word on this clone: The sequenced fragment ends 3 residues before the CDR3 boundary, so the rest is inferred from the germline J gene. This chain links TRBV19 with TRBJ2-1, with D unresolved. Trimming shortened V by 8 bases and J by 6 bases, and 5 bases separated the two germline ends. This CDR3 is built from 10 residues. Germline V gene data show CDR1 as LNHDA and CDR2 as SQIVND (reference sequence). Partial CDR3 DNA: TGTGCCAGTGGCCTCAATGAG. This translates into CASGLNE. The full-length CDR3 reads as CASGLNEQFF.

Details on this clone: From the germline J gene comes the end of the CDR3, since the read stops 3 residues before it. The chain joins TRBV4-1 to TRBJ1-1, with 9 bases lining up with TRBD1. Germline assignment: CDR1 MGHRA and CDR2 YSYEKL. The V and J ends lost 3 bases and 4 bases, in that order; junction bases with no gene match: 6. CDR3 length equals 15 residues. CDR3 loop: CASSQTGGLRTEAFF. CDR3 DNA (partial): TGCGCCAGCAGCCAGACAGGGGGACTCCGCACTGAA.

The CDR3 bases that were read are TGTGCCAGCGGGGACACAAGCACAGATACG. It encodes CASGDTSTDT. The entire CDR3 sequence reads CASGDTSTDTQYF. This chain connects TRBV2 to TRBJ2-3; the D gene is possibly TRBD1 (6 bases). The read ends 3 residues early relative to the CDR3; the germline J gene fills the gap. The CDR3 has 13 amino acids. The germline CDR1 and CDR2 sequences are SNHLY and FYNNEI. V was cut by 8 bases and J by 0 bases, with 9 bases left in between.